The sequence of this T cell receptor (beta chain) was determined in a study of blood T cells in healthy people across ages. Study conclusions and caveats: In these data, TCR beta diversity tracked strongly with naive T cell percentage. TCR beta diversity per million T cells fell roughly linearly with age.

Many counts were recorded for this clonotype. The antigen is undetermined. The authors ran a second PCR of 7 to 11 cycles using a sample-barcoded 5' primer and a J-beta primer mix. One entry per CDR3 protein results from TCRdb running MiXCR on the 5' RACE reads. The table shows about 830,000 distinct CDR3 sequences, with 55% to 65% occurring only once. The CDR3 contains 13 residues. V lost 0 bases and J lost 4, with 9 bases in between. Germline V gene sequence: CDR1 GTSNPN, CDR2 SVGIG (reference sequence). The individuals who served as donors were healthy Caucasians living in Russia, aged roughly 6 to 90.

This chain connects TRBV30 to TRBJ2-5; D gene unclear. Sequencing input: blood. The origin of this receptor is a man younger than 40 in good health. This chain's CDR3 is CAWSVRSRETQYF. CDR3 DNA: TGTGCCTGGAGTGTACGTAGCAGAGAGACCCAGTACTTC.